This T cell receptor beta chain came from a study of blood T cell repertoires in COVID-19. Study summary: Acute-phase and convalescent COVID-19 samples originated in the United States, Italy and Spain. PBMCs, B-cell-depleted T cells, or T cells were the source of the cDNA or gDNA that made up the material.

Germline V gene lookup returns CDR1 SNHLY and CDR2 FYNNEI. CDR3 length: 13 amino acids. The V gene end was trimmed by 6 bases and the J gene end by 4 bases; junction bases not matched to a gene: 5. Original handling: Amplified reference gene primers provided the basis for estimating nucleated cell counts. The assay was immunoSEQ multiplex PCR, and TCRdb's table has in-frame clones only and misses some. V, J and clone size reflect that table, while D and trimming were determined from the DNA. The profile shows about 190,000 clones, approximately 91% of them singletons. The chain is built from TRBV2 and TRBJ2-5; 7 bases map to TRBD1. The sequenced sample consisted of peripheral blood. The source of this sequence is a man aged 30-40 years with acute or convalescent COVID-19. The CDR3 region is CASRSRQGETQYF. As DNA, the CDR3 is TGTGCCAGCAGGTCAAGACAGGGAGAGACCCAGTACTTC.